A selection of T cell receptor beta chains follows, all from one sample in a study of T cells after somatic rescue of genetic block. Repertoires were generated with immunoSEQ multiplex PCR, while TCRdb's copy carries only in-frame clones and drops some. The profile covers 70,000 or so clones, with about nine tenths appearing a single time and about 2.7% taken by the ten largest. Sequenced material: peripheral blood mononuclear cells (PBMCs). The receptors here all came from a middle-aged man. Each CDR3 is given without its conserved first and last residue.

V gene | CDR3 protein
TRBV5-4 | ASSLRLAVVGETQY
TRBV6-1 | ASSRTGQAYEQY
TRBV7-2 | ASSLVWGTDTQY
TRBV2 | ASSDVDSISTDTQY
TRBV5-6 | ASSFLNAGPQGETQY
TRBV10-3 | AISDSGGQGPQH
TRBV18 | ASSPLGGVGYNEQF
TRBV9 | ASSPGLADSLQETQY
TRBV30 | AWSSGSYTEAF
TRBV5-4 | ASSATHDRAYGYT
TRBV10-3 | AISLQVNYEQY
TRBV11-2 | ASSSDSLANYGYT
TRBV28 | ASSSYWGSNQPQH